This T cell receptor (beta chain) was sequenced for a study of cytomegalovirus exposure and HLA in healthy donors. Study as a whole: One earlier analysis, a look at approximately 190 million T cells, found about 110 million unique TCR beta sequences. General study points: A few chains linked to CMV were shown in vitro to be specific for CMV antigens.

To note about this clone: Its specificity is unknown.

V gave up 6 bases and J gave up 3 bases, with 12 bases separating them. CDR1 is SNHLY, CDR2 FYNNEI, per germline. The CDR3 has 13 amino acids. The donors gave bone marrow, and they were healthy. Primers included in the PCR were 60 Vbeta and 13 Jbeta primers. Some clones are missing from TCRdb's copy, which holds only in-frame ones; the method was immunoSEQ multiplex PCR. The sample holds more than 200,000 clones, around 80% seen once. The source material was PBMCs. The TCR originated in a man in his forties or fifties in good health and CMV-seronegative. The V gene is TRBV2, the J gene TRBJ2-7, with a possible D match to TRBD2 (5 bases). The DNA for the CDR3 is TGTGCCAGCAGGGGAGTAGCAGACTACGAGCAGTACTTC. Translated: CASRGVADYEQYF.